There are a few counts of the clone carrying this T cell receptor beta chain. Its antigen is still unknown. The study ran its PCR with 60 Vbeta and 13 Jbeta primers. Sequenced by immunoSEQ multiplex PCR; TCRdb stores in-frame clones only, minus some. This table holds fewer than 100,000 clones, over 65% found once. The data belong to a study of cytomegalovirus exposure and HLA in healthy donors. The wider study: Early released data comprised 80 million to 100 million unique TCRs from HLA-typed donors.

Study results and caveats: When a later analysis compared HLA-associated TCR beta chains with equally common others, the HLA-associated chains turned out to be more clonally expanded and to have lower generation probabilities. TCR beta V- and J-gene trimming, according to a later analysis, was linked to a missense DCLRE1C variant. According to a later analysis, donors in an Asian-associated ancestry cluster reportedly had fewer N-insertions than the roughly 670-donor mean.

The CDR3 has 17 residues. Germline assignment: CDR1 SGDLS and CDR2 YYNGEE. The V segment lost 4 bases and the J segment 3 bases; nucleotides outside the gene matches: 15. This sequence originates from a woman aged 60-70 years in good health and CMV-seronegative. Sequencing used PBMCs. The chain employs TRBV9 and TRBJ1-2; 7 bases map to TRBD1. The CDR3, as DNA: TGTGCCAGCAGCCCGAGGGGGAGTGGCAGGGGGGACTATGGCTACACCTTC. This sequence encodes CASSPRGSGRGDYGYTF. Using reference TRBV9 and TRBJ1-2 for the parts outside the CDR3, the full variable domain is DSGVTQTPKHLITATGQRVTLRCSPRSGDLSVYWYQQSLDQGLQFLIQYYNGEERAKGNILERFSAQQFPDLHSELNLSSLELGDSALYFCASSPRGSGRGDYGYTFGSGTRLTVV.